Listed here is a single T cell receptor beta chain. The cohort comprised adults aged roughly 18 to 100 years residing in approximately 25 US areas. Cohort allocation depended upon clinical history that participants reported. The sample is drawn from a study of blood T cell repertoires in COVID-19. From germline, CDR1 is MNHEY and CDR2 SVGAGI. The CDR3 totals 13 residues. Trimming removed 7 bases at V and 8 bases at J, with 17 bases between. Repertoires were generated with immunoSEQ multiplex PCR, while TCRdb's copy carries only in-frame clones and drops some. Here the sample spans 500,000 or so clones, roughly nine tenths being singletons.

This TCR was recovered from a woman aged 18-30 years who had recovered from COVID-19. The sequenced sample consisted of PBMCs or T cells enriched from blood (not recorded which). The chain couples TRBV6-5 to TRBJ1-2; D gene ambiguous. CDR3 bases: TGTGCCAGCATCACCCCTGGTAGAGGGGGCTACACCTTC. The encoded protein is CASITPGRGGYTF.